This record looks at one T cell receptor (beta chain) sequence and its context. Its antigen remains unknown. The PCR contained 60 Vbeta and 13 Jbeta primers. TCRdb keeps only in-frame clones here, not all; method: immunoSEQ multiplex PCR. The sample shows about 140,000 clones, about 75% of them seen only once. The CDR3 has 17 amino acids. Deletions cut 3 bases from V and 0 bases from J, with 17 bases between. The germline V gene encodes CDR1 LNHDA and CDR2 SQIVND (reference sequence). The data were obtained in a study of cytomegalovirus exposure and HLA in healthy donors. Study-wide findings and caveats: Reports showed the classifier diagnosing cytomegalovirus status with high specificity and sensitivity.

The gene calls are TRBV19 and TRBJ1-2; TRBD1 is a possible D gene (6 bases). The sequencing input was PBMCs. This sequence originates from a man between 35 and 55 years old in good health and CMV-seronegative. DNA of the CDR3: TGTGCCAGTAGTATCCTACCGGGACAAAAGACTAACTATGGCTACACCTTC. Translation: CASSILPGQKTNYGYTF.